This T cell receptor (beta chain) was documented in a study of shared clonotypes between healthy human individuals (dated by TCRdb to the early 2020s). Broadly, across the study: The cohort included three men and two women between 18 and 49 years of age. For each donor, three plates each were used for CD4 naive and CD4 memory, two plates were used for CD8 naive, and one plate was used for CD8 memory. To estimate repertoire size and how much clonotypes are shared between individuals, the study performed deep sequencing of blood TCR repertoires from roughly five healthy adults. To increase sequencing depth and limit assay-specific biases, different laboratories used diverse techniques to prepare libraries and sequence TCR repertoires. Per donor, leukapheresis produced somewhere between about 0.94 and 9.5 billion PBMCs.

Using the deep immunoSEQ assay, TCR CDR3 regions were amplified from genomic DNA by multiplex PCR. Extracted genomic DNA from each cell subset was distributed evenly across all wells of several immunoSEQ 96-well plates, and each plate was treated as a replicate. Each replicate PCR for sorted subsets received roughly 0.2 ug genomic DNA, equal to tens of thousands of T cell genomes. Purified libraries were measured with a Qubit 3.0 fluorometer, size-checked on a Bioanalyzer 2100, and measured again with the KAPA Library Quantification kit. Every immunoSEQ 96-well plate was sequenced on a dedicated single-read 150-cycle Illumina NextSeq 550 flow cell. The paper's data handling went like this. Because the immunoSEQ output held only junctional sequences and lacked quality scores, the filtering could not match the filtering applied to full-length reads. Sequences were annotated with PyIR, a Python wrapper for IgBLAST v1.9, and V/J genes and CDR3 were assigned using IMGT germline references. Reads were filtered out if the reads had weak V/J assignments (E-value above 1e-6), no CDR3, stop codons, out-of-frame junctions, or ambiguous translated residues. A V3J clonotype was defined by an identical inferred V gene, J gene, and CDR3 amino acid sequence. The percentage overlap between two repertoires was calculated by dividing the number of shared unique clonotypes by the size of the smaller repertoire. RTK rarefaction, the Chao1 estimator, and Recon v2.1 estimates of unobserved clonotypes were used to assess repertoire richness. For all TCRbeta clonotypes obtained by the gDNA method from several donors, generation probabilities were computed with OLGA. Drawn from immuneACCESS, this table holds only the in-frame rearrangements with V and J called that TCRdb kept. Clones are partly lost; checked studies trace under half to an unresolved V gene and leave the rest unexplained. From that table come the V and J calls and clone size; the DNA was used to work out D and trimming. This sample gives 950,000 to 1,100,000 clones in total; more than 75% of them show up just once. 0.6% to 0.75% of the sample is in the top ten clones.

Healthy HIV-negative adults with no recently reported acute infections or vaccinations were included as donors. Every donor was a Caucasian adult residing in Nashville, Tennessee, USA. CD4+ T cells were enriched by magnetic negative selection, after which naive cells were positively selected on CD45RA and the negative fraction was taken as the memory subset. After blood collection by leukapheresis, PBMCs were isolated using Ficoll-Histopaque density gradient centrifugation and then cryopreserved in the vapor phase of liquid nitrogen. Analytical flow cytometry was used to check the purity and quantity of each magnetically sorted T cell population. Genomic DNA was isolated from each sorted fraction and quantified by UV absorbance on a Nanodrop 2000c. Broader findings and caveats from the paper: Naive subsets generally had larger estimated clonotype richness than memory subsets. Sharing across several donors was observed for around 5% of naive CD4, over 3% of naive CD8, 2% to 2.5% of memory CD4, and less than 0.45% of memory CD8 clonotypes. Compared with non-shared clonotypes, the clonotypes found in all four sorted-subset donors had higher generation probabilities. Only blood was sampled, and tissue TCR repertoires likely differ from those in blood. Even with the large sequencing depth, rarefaction of the sorted-subset datasets indicated that sequencing was incomplete. The small number of donors limited the genetic and exposure-history diversity represented. Based on pairwise subsampling, the degree of clonotype sharing among donors was expected to be affected by sequencing depth.

Remarks on this clone: The clone's antigen remains unknown. Base qualities are not at hand, and no much larger clone is one base apart.

The sequenced material came from memory CD4+ T cells from PBMCs. The cell subset or site label, read with the paper, signifies: CD45RA-negative fraction. This receptor was obtained from a man aged 18-30 years in good health. Some clones in this sample may be carry-over from other donors' samples.

The CDR3 corresponds to CASSSGPYTGELFF. The nucleotide sequence is given as TGCGCCAGCAGTTCTGGCCCCTACACCGGGGAGCTGTTTTTT. The rearrangement combines TRBV10-1 with TRBJ2-2; the D gene is not confidently resolved. V gives up 5 bases and J gives up 3 bases, and the segment between their germline ends measures 10 bases. In the germline V gene (reference sequence), CDR1 corresponds to WNHNN and CDR2 to SYGVQD. The CDR3 runs 14 amino acids, cysteine and phenylalanine included. Only the CDR3 portion is preserved as DNA: 42 bases, with reading frame beginning at the first base.